In its sample, the clone carrying this T cell receptor (beta chain) was seen a few times. Its cognate antigen is unknown. With 6 bases removed from V and 15 bases from J, the gap between germline ends came to 12 bases. The CDR3 totals 10 residues. Treatment of the sample: oral pan-JAK inhibitor, 5-10 mg twice daily. In alopecia areata patients, both lesional scalp punch biopsies and peripheral blood were collected. These data belong to a study of CD8+ T cells in alopecia areata. Whole-study findings and limits: The study also sequences resident alphabeta T cells of normal skin in scalp samples. Many expanded lesional clones persisted in scalp and blood during tofacitinib treatment.

RNA extraction and reverse transcription yielded cDNA as sequencing template. Sequencing was performed with immunoSEQ multiplex PCR; in TCRdb, only in-frame clones are kept and a portion is missing. The profile shows 200,000 to 250,000 clones, around 43% of them singletons. The specimen comprised CD4+ T cells sorted from blood, sampled at approximately week 37, from a patient treated with tofacitinib. The sequence was collected from a human donor with alopecia areata. V and J are TRBV23-1 and TRBJ2-1; no reliable D call. TRBV23-1 has ORF status, its function being uncertain. CDR3 in DNA: TGCGCCAGCAGGACGACCCGGACGTTCTTC. Translation: CASRTTRTFF.